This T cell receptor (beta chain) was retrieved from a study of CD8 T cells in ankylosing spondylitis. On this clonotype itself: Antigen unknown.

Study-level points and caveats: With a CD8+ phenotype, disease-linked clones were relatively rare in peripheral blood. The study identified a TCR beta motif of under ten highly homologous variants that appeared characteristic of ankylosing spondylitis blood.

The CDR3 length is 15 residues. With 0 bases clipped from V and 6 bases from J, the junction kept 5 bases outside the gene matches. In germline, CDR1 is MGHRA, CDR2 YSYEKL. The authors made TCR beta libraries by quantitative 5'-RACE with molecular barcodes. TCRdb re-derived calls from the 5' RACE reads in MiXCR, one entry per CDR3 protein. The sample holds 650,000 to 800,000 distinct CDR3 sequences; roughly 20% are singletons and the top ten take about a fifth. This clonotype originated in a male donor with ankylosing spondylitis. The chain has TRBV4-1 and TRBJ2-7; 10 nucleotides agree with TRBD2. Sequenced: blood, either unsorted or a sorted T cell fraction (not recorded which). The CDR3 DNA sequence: TGCGCCAGCAGCCAAGACTGGCTAGCGGGAGTCGAGCAGTACTTC. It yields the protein CASSQDWLAGVEQYF.